This T cell receptor (beta chain) was sequenced for a study of radiotherapy plus CTLA-4 blockade in lung cancer. Study background: Objective responses arose in approximately 19% of patients, and over 25% experienced disease control. Study-wide results and caveats: It was early blood T cell clone dynamics, with interferon-beta, that reportedly best predicted response. Radiotherapy plus ipilimumab was followed by expansion in blood of tumor-derived TCR clones.

CDR3 length: 16 amino acids. CDR1 GTSNPN and CDR2 SVGIG come from the germline V gene (reference sequence). Germline trimming cut 4 bases from V and 4 bases from J; bases unmatched to any gene: 13. Data came from immunoSEQ multiplex PCR; TCRdb stores just in-frame clones and leaves some out. The profile covers some 90,000 clones, with around 86% appearing a single time and roughly 0.82% taken by the ten largest. On this clone: Its antigen is unidentified.

The sequences come from peripheral blood, collected from a patient treated with radiotherapy plus ipilimumab. This TCR derives from a human donor with non-small cell lung cancer who had stable disease on radiotherapy plus ipilimumab. V usage is TRBV30 and J usage is TRBJ1-2, with 9 bases that match TRBD1. For the CDR3, the DNA is TGTGCCTGGACCCCGGGGGGACAGGGAAATTCCTATGGCTACACCTTC. This sequence encodes CAWTPGGQGNSYGYTF.